The 14 T cell receptor delta chains given below trace back to one sample, sequenced in a study of γδ T cells in repeated Plasmodium falciparum infection (dated by TCRdb to the early 2020s). Libraries were constructed by multiplex PCR. TCRdb names Illumina MiSeq as the instrument used. Via CATT, TCRdb reprocessed the public reads, and rows with identical DNA were then joined. This sample is represented by 80,000 to 95,000 delta-chain clones; roughly 1.4% of them were singletons. Of the sample, roughly 9.5% falls within the top ten clones. For bulk TCR repertoire analysis, Vgamma9/Vdelta2+ and Vdelta2-negative gammadelta T cell populations were isolated by flow sorting from peripheral blood mononuclear cells. Sample: gamma-delta T cells from blood. The receptor source for this set is a pool of human donors (malaria-infected and uninfected, not separated).

This clone has only a few counts. This DNA's translation and the protein TCRdb lists, from a much larger clone, do not match at residue 16, likely due to a read error; the protein shown is translated from the DNA. The chain joins TRDV1 to TRDJ2, with 7 bases matching TRDD2. In germline, CDR1 is TSWWSYY, CDR2 QGS. This CDR3 has 20 amino acids. CDR3: CALGELCRRSFLSVTEQLFF. The CDR3 bases are TGTGCTCTTGGGGAACTTTGTAGGAGGTCCTTCCTCTCTGTCACAGAACAACTCTTCTTT.

Notes on this clone: A much larger clone differs from this one at a single base, so this may be a read error. The rearrangement joins TRDV1 to TRDJ2; TRDD3 agrees at 9 bases. No J gene was available from TCRdb, and it was assigned here by a germline match of the DNA. This CDR3 region has 21 residues. CDR1 and CDR2 (germline): TSWWSYY, QGS. CDR3 amino acids: CALGVPSRRGIQFTLTAQLFF. The CDR3 bases are TGTGCTCTTGGGGTCCCTTCCCGACGGGGGATACAATTCACTTTGACGGCACAACTCTTCTTT.

As concerns this clone: A far bigger clonotype differs at one base, so this is likely a read error. The sample has other DNA sequences that encode this CDR3 too. With the J gene uncalled, the V gene is TRDV2; the D call of TRDD3 is as the table states it, not checked on the DNA. Germline V gene lookup returns CDR1 GEAIGNYY and CDR2 EKD. The CDR3 spans 15 residues. The CDR3 loop reads CACDTLGGGTDKLIF. CDR3 in DNA: TGTGCCTGTGACACGCTGGGGGGGGGCACCGATAAACTCATCTTC.

The chain has TRDV1 and TRDJ1, with TRDD3 matching over 13 bases. The J gene, not given by TCRdb, was assigned here from a germline match of the nucleotide sequence. The CDR3 extends over 21 amino acids. Looked up from germline, CDR1 is TSWWSYY and CDR2 is QGS. V trimming: 2 bases; J trimming: 3 bases; junction bases outside the gene matches: 18. The CDR3 here is CALGESFLRKLGDTRADKLIF. The DNA for the CDR3 is TGTGCTCTTGGGGAATCCTTCCTACGAAAACTGGGGGATACGAGGGCCGATAAACTCATCTTT.

Turning to this clone: The protein in TCRdb stems from a much larger clone and differs at residue 7 from this DNA's translation, likely a read error; here the protein is translated from the DNA. The chain combines TRDV2 with TRDJ1; no clear D gene. The CDR3 has 15 amino acids. Trimming cost V 1 base and J 2 bases, with 13 bases left between them. Germline assignment: CDR1 GEAIGNYY and CDR2 EKD. CDR3 loop: CACDTVRRVTDKLIF. The CDR3, as DNA: TGTGCCTGTGACACGGTCCGGCGCGTTACCGATAAACTCATCTTT.

This clone was observed many times. The TCRdb record carries a much larger clone's protein, which differs from this DNA's translation at residue 6; a read error is the likely cause, and the protein listed here is the DNA translation. The rearrangement links TRDV2 to TRDJ2; TRDD3 might be the D (6 bases). The J gene was missing in TCRdb and was found by matching the end of the DNA to germline. V shed 1 base and J shed 0 bases, with 11 bases lying between them. The germline CDR1 and CDR2 sequences are GEAIGNYY and EKD. The CDR3 has 16 residues. Here the CDR3 DNA reads TGTGCCTGTGACACGAGGGGGGAAGCTTTGACAGCACAACTCTTCTTT. Translated: CACDTRGEALTAQLFF.

This clone was seen a handful of times. This DNA translates differently at residue 3 from the TCRdb protein, which is that of a much larger clone; a read error is likely, and the protein shown is the DNA's own translation. TRDV2 is the V gene, and the J gene was not called; the table calls TRDD3, which could not be checked here. The CDR3 has 19 residues. Per the germline V gene, CDR1 is GEAIGNYY and CDR2 is EKD. DNA of the CDR3: TGTGCCCGTGACACCTGGATCTGGGGGATACGCGGGTACACCTATAAACCCATCTTT. Translating it yields CARDTWIWGIRGYTYKPIF.

Notes on this clone: TCRdb's protein, taken from a much larger clone, differs from this DNA's translation at residue 7, likely owing to a read error; the protein displayed comes from the DNA. The J gene is TRDJ1, the V gene TRDV1, with 10 nucleotides matching TRDD3. Here the J gene was assigned by germline matching of the DNA, as TCRdb has none. V was pared by 2 bases and J by 2 bases, with 14 bases of the junction left unmatched. The CDR3 length is 19 residues. Germline V gene sequence: CDR1 TSWWSYY, CDR2 QGS. DNA for the CDR3: TGTGCTCTTGGGGAAAGGGTGGGGGATACCCACGGCGGGACCGATAAACTCATCTTT. This sequence encodes CALGERVGDTHGGTDKLIF.

This clone was found a few times. With only one base between it and a far larger clone, this is likely a read error. This sample also contains other DNA sequences that code for the same CDR3. This chain uses TRDV1 with TRDJ2, with 10 bases lining up with TRDD3. TCRdb leaves out the J gene; it was filled in here by matching the DNA to germline. This CDR3 contains 21 residues. The germline CDR1 and CDR2 sequences are TSWWSYY and QGS. V shed 4 bases, J shed 0 bases, and the junction held 17 bases outside the gene matches. CDR3 nucleotide sequence: TGTGCTCTTGGGGTTTCCTCGTACTGGGGGATCCAAACCTCTTTGACAGCACAACTCTTCTTT. The encoded protein is CALGVSSYWGIQTSLTAQLFF.

As for this clone: Translating this DNA gives a protein that differs at residue 11 from the TCRdb one, which belongs to a much larger clone; a read error is likely, and the protein shown is this translation. The chain is built from TRDV1 and TRDJ1; 13 bases are shared with TRDD3. Germline V gene data show CDR1 as TSWWSYY and CDR2 as QGS. The V segment lost 3 bases and the J segment 8 bases; nucleotides outside the gene matches: 6. The CDR3 covers 15 residues. The CDR3 DNA reads as TGTGCTCTTGGGGACTGCACTGGGGGATACGGGAAACTCATCTTT. Amino acid sequence: CALGDCTGGYGKLIF.

Details on this clone: The protein recorded in TCRdb matches a much larger clone and deviates from this DNA's translation at residue 7, suggesting a read error; the protein here is obtained by translating the DNA. The chain recombines TRDV1 with TRDJ1; 7 bases fit TRDD3. Matching the DNA to germline supplied the J gene, which TCRdb does not give. This CDR3 spans 16 amino acids. Germline V gene lookup returns CDR1 TSWWSYY and CDR2 QGS. Unmatched junction bases numbered 7, after V lost 2 bases and J lost 1 base. CDR3 protein: CALGEEVDTCTDKLIF. In nucleotides, the CDR3 is TGTGCTCTTGGGGAAGAGGTGGATACGTGCACCGATAAACTCATCTTT.

This clone was observed a handful of times. The gene calls are TRDV1 and TRDJ1; 10 nucleotides match TRDD3. No J gene is reported in TCRdb; it was inferred here by comparing the DNA with germline. The junction had 10 bases not matched to a gene; V was cut back by 0 bases and J by 0 bases. The length of the CDR3 is 19 residues. In germline, CDR1 is TSWWSYY, CDR2 QGS. DNA for the CDR3: TGTGCTCTTGGGGAACTCAAAGGGGGGGATACGCAAAACACCGATAAACTCATCTTT. The encoded protein is CALGELKGGDTQNTDKLIF.

A note on this clone: A far larger clone lies a single base away; this is likely a read error. The same CDR3 is also encoded by other DNA sequences in this sample. The DNA for the CDR3 is TGCGCTCTTGGGGAACTTTGTCTTCCTACACTTGTACTGGGGGATACCAGACCCCTGATCTTT. Translation: CALGELCLPTLVLGDTRPLIF. The chain links TRDV1 to TRDJ4; 11 bases agree with TRDD3. No J gene was available from TCRdb, and it was assigned here by a germline match of the DNA. The germline V gene encodes CDR1 TSWWSYY and CDR2 QGS. The CDR3 totals 21 residues.

This clone was counted a few times. This DNA translates differently at residue 5 from the TCRdb protein, which is that of a much larger clone; a read error is likely, and the protein shown is the DNA's own translation. The gene calls are TRDV3 and TRDJ1; no firm D call. The germline V gene encodes CDR1 TVYSNPD and CDR2 GDNSRS (reference sequence). V was clipped by 0 bases and J by 0 bases, with 20 bases between them. This CDR3 has 17 residues. Here the CDR3 reads CAFSLSLRVWYTDKLIF. In DNA, the CDR3 is TGTGCCTTTAGTTTGAGTCTTCGGGTCTGGTACACCGATAAACTCATCTTT.